The sequence of this TCR beta chain was determined in a study of T cells in Graves' hyperthyroidism and ophthalmopathy. Overall study context: Before treatment of any kind, peripheral blood was taken at initial diagnosis.

Germline V CDR1 and CDR2: SEHNR, FQNEAQ (reference sequence). V dropped 2 bases and J dropped 9 bases, with 14 bases sitting between them. The CDR3 has 14 amino acids. The study defined stable Graves' hyperthyroidism as no ophthalmopathy progression within 18 months. Patients aged 18 to 65 had newly diagnosed hyperthyroidism lasting under 2 months. Ten or more counts support this clonotype. The investigators amplified TCR beta CDR3 regions from RNA transcripts. Initially, a first-round RT-PCR of the TCR CDR3 employed the HTBI primer set. TCRdb itself ran the multiplex PCR reads through MiXCR, one entry per CDR3 protein. The sample includes roughly 300,000 distinct CDR3 sequences, 15% to 20% of them seen just once.

The chain carries TRBV7-9 and TRBJ1-5; D call uncertain. The source is a woman aged 45-65 years with Graves' hyperthyroidism. Sequenced sample: blood. The CDR3: CASSLSAGSSPQHF. DNA of the CDR3: TGTGCCAGCAGCTTATCAGCCGGGAGCTCGCCCCAGCATTTT.